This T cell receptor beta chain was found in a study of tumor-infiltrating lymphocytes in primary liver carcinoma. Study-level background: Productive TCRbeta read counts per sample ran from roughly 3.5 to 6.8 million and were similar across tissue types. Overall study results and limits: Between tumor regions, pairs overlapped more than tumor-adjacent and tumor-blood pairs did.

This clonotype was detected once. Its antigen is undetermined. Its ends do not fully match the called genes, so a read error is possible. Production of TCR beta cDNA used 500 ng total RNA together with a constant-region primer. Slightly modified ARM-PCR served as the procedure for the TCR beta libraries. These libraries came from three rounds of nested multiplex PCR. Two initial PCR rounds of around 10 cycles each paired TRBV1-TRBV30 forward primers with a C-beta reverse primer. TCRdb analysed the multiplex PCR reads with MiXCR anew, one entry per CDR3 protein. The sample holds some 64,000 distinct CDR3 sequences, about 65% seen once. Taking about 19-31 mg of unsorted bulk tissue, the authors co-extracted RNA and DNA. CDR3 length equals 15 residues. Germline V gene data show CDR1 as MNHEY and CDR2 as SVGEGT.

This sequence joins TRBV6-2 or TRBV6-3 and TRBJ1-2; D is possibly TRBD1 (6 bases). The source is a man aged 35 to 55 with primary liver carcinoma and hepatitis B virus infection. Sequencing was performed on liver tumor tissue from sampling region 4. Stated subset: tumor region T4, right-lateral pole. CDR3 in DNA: TGTGCCAGCAGACAGGGCTGGGGGAACGCCTATGGCTACGCCTTC. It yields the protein CASRQGWGNAYGYAF.